This T cell receptor beta chain was recorded in a study of blood T cells in healthy people across ages. Study findings and constraints: Unknown donor CMV status possibly confounded expanded clonotype changes.

V gave up 4 bases and J gave up 9 bases; unmatched junction bases: 9. This CDR3 has 14 residues. CDR1 is SGHDT and CDR2 is YYEEEE in the germline V gene. To note about this clonotype: Its antigen remains unidentified.

Sample-barcoded 5' priming and a J-beta primer mix drove a second PCR of about 7 to 12 cycles. Each cDNA molecule carried a tag from a template-switch adaptor that contained 12 random nucleotides. TCRdb re-analysed the 5' RACE reads in MiXCR, keeping a single row per CDR3 protein. The sample records about 580,000 distinct CDR3 sequences, roughly 48% being singletons. Peripheral blood from each donor was collected in a volume of roughly 9.2 milliliters. The V gene is TRBV5-6, the J gene TRBJ2-1; 8 bases agree with TRBD2. The source is a man aged 80 or over in good health. Sequenced material: blood. Here the CDR3 DNA reads TGTGCCAGCAGCCGGAGGCTAGCGGGTGGTGAGCAGTTCTTC. Its protein is CASSRRLAGGEQFF.